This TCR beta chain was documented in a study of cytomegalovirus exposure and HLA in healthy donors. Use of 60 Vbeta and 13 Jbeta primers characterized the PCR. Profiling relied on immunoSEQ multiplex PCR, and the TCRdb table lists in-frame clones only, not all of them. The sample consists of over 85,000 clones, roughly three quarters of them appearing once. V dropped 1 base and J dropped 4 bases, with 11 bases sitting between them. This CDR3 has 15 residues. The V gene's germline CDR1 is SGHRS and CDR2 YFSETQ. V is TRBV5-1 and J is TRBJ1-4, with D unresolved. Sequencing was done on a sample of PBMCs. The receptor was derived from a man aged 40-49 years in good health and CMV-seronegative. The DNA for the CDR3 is TGCGCCAGCAGCTTGTCGGCGGGAGGTAATGAAAAACTGTTTTTT. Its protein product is CASSLSAGGNEKLFF.